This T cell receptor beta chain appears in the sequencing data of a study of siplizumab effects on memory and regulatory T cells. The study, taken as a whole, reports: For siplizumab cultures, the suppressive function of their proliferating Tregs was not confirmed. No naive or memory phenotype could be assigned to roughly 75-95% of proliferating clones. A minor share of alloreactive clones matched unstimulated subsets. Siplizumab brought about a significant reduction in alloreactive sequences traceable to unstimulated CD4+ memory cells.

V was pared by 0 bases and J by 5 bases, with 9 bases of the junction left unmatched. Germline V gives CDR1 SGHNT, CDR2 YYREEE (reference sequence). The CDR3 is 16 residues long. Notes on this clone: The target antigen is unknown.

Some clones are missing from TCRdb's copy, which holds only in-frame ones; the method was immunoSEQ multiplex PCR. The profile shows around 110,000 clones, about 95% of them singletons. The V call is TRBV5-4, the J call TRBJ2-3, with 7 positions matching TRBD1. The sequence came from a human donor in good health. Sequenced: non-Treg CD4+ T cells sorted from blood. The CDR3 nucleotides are TGTGCCAGCAGCTTGGGTCGAGGGGGCGGAGAAGATACGCAGTATTTT. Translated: CASSLGRGGGEDTQYF. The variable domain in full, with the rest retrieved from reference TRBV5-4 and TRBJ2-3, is ETGVTQSPTHLIKTRGQQVTLRCSSQSGHNTVSWYQQALGQGPQFIFQYYREEENGRGNFPPRFSGLQFPNYSSELNVNALELDDSALYLCASSLGRGGGEDTQYFGPGTRLTVL.